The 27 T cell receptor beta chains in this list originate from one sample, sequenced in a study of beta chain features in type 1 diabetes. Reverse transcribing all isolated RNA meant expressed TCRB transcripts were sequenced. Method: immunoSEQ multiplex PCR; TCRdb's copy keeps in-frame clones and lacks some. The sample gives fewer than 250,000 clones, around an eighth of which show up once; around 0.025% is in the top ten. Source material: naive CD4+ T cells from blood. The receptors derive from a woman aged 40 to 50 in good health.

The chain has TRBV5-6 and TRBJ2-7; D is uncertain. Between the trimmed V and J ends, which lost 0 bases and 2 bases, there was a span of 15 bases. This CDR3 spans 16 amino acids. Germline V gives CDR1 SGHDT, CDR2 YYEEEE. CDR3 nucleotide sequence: TGTGCCAGCAGCTTGGTGGGCAGAAGAGTCACCTACGAGCAGTACTTC. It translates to CASSLVGRRVTYEQYF.

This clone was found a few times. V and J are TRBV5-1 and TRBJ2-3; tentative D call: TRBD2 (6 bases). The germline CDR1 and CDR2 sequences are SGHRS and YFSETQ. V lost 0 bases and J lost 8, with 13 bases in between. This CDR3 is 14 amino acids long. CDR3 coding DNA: TGCGCCAGCAGCTTGGAAGGGTTCGGGGGTACGCAGTATTTT. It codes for CASSLEGFGGTQYF.

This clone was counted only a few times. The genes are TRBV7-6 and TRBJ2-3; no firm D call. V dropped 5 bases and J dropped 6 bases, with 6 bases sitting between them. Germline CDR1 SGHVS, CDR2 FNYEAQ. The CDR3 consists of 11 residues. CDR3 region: CASSVSDTQYF. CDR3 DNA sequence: TGTGCCAGCAGCGTAAGCGATACGCAGTATTTT.

The DNA for the CDR3 is TGCGCCAGCAGCCTAACCGCTACCGGGACAGGGGCTGCCGGGGAGCTGTTTTTT. It encodes CASSLTATGTGAAGELFF. The rearrangement uses TRBV5-1 and TRBJ2-2; 10 nucleotides match TRBD1. J gave up 6 bases and V 4 bases, and 15 bases lay outside the gene matches. The CDR3 has 18 residues. The V gene's germline CDR1 is SGHRS and CDR2 YFSETQ.

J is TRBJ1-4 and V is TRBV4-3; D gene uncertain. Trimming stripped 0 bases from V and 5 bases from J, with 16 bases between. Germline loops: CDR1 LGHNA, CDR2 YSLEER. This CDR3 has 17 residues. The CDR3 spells CASSQEPGPPRNEKLFF. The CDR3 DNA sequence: TGCGCCAGCAGCCAAGAACCGGGTCCCCCACGGAATGAAAAACTGTTTTTT.

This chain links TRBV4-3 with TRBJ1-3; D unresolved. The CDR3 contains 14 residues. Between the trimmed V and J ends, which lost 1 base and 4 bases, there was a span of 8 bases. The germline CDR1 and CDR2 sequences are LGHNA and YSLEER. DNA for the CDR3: TGCGCCAGCAGCCAAGGGCAGGTCGGAAACACCATATATTTT. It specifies CASSQGQVGNTIYF.

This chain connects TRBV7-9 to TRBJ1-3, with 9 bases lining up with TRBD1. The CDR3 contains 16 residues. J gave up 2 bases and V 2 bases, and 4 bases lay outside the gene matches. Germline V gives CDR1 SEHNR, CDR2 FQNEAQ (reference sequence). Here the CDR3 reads CASSLRTGVTGNTIYF. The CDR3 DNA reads TGTGCCAGCAGCTTACGGACAGGGGTCACTGGAAACACCATATATTTT.

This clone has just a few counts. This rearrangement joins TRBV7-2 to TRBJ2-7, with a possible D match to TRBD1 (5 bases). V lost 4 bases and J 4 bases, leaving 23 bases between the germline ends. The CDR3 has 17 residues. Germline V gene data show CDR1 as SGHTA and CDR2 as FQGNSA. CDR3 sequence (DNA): TGTGCCAGCAGCTCCCCGGCGGCAGGGTGGAATAAGTACGAGCAGTACTTC. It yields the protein CASSSPAAGWNKYEQYF.

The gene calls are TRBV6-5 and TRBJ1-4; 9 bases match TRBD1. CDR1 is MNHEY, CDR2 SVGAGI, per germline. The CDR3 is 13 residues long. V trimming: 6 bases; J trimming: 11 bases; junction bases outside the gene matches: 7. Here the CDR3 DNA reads TGTGCCAGCAGGGTCACTACAGGGGGCAAACTGTTTTTT. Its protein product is CASRVTTGGKLFF.

In DNA form, the CDR3 reads TGCGCCAGCAGCCCGGGACAATACCAAGAGACCCAGTACTTC. Encoded protein: CASSPGQYQETQYF. The rearrangement links TRBV5-1 to TRBJ2-5, with D maybe TRBD1 (6 bases). This CDR3 comprises 14 residues. V lost 4 bases, J lost 0 bases, and 10 bases lay in between. CDR1 SGHRS and CDR2 YFSETQ come from the germline V gene.

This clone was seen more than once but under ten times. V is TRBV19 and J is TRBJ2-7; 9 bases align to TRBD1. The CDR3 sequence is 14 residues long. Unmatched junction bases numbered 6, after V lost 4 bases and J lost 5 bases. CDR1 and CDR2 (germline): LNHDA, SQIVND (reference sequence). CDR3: CASSTLGQGHEQYF. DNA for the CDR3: TGTGCCAGTAGTACCCTGGGACAGGGACACGAGCAGTACTTC.

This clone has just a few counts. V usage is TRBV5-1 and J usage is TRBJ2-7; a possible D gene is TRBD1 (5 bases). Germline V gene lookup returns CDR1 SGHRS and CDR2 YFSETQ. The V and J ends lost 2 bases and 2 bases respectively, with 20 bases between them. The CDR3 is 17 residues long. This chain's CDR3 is CASSFFPGRTPTYEQYF. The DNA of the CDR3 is TGCGCCAGCAGCTTCTTCCCAGGGCGTACTCCTACCTACGAGCAGTACTTC. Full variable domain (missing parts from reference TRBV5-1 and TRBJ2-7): KAGVTQTPRYLIKTRGQQVTLSCSPISGHRSVSWYQQTPGQGLQFLFEYFSETQRNKGNFPGRFSGRQFSNSRSEMNVSTLELGDSALYLCASSFFPGRTPTYEQYFGPGTRLTVT.

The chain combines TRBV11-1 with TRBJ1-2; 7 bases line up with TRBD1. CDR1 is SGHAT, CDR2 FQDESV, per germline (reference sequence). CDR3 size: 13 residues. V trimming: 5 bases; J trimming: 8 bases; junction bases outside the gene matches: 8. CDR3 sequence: CASSGQGDRGYTF. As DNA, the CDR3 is TGTGCCAGCAGCGGTCAGGGGGACCGGGGCTACACCTTC.

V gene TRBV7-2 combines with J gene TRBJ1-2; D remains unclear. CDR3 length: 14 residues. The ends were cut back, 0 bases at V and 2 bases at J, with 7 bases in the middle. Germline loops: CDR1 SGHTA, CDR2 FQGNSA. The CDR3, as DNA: TGTGCCAGCAGCTTAGCGTTCGGGAACTATGGCTACACCTTC. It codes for CASSLAFGNYGYTF.

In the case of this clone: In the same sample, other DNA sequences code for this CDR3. CDR3 coding DNA: TGTGCCAGCAGCTTACAGGGGGGCACTGAAGCTTTCTTT. This gives the protein CASSLQGGTEAFF. This rearrangement joins TRBV7-9 to TRBJ1-1, with TRBD1 identical over 7 bases. The germline V gene encodes CDR1 SEHNR and CDR2 FQNEAQ (reference sequence). The trim removed 2 bases at V and 4 bases at J, leaving 1 base unmatched. CDR3 size: 13 residues.

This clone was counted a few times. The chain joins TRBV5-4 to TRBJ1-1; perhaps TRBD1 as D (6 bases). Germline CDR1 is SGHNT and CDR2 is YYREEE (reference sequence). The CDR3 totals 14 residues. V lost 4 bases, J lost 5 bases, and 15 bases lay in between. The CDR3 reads CASSKPPRGTEAFF. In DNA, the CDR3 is TGTGCCAGCAGCAAACCACCCAGGGGAACTGAAGCTTTCTTT.

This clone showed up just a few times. CDR3 region: CASSEPGGTDTQYF. In DNA form, the CDR3 reads TGTGCCAGCAGTGAACCGGGGGGCACAGATACGCAGTATTTT. V is TRBV6-1 and J is TRBJ2-3; possible D gene TRBD2, 6 bases. The CDR3 sequence is 14 residues long. The ends were cut back, 2 bases at V and 1 base at J, with 7 bases in the middle. Germline V gene lookup returns CDR1 MNHNS and CDR2 SASEGT.

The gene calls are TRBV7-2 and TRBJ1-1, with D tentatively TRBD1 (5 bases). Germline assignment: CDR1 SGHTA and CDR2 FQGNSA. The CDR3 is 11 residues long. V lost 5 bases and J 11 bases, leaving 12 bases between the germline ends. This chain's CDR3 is CASSPQVMAFF. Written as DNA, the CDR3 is TGTGCCAGCAGCCCACAGGTTATGGCTTTCTTT.

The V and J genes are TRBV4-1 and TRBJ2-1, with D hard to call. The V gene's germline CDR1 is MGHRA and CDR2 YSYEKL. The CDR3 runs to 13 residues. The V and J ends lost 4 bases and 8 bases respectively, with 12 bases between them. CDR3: CASSRPSWDEQFF. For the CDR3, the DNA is TGCGCCAGCAGCCGGCCTAGTTGGGATGAGCAGTTCTTC.

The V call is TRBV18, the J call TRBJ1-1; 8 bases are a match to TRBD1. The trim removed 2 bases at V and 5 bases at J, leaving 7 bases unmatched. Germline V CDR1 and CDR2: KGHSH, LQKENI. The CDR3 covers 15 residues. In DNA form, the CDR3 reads TGTGCCAGCTCACCATCCCTGGACAGGGTTACTGAAGCTTTCTTT. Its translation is CASSPSLDRVTEAFF.

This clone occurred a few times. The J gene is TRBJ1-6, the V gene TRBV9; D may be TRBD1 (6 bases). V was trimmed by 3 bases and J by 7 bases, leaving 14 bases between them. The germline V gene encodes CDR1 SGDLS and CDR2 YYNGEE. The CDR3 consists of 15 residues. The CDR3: CASSAPGTTNSPLHF. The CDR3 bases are TGTGCCAGCAGCGCCCCCGGGACAACGAATTCACCCCTCCACTTT.

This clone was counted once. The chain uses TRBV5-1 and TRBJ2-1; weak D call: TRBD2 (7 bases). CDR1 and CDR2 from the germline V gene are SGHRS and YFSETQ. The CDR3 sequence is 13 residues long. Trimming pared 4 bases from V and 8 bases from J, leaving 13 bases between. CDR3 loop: CASSRGGVDEQFF. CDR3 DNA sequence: TGCGCCAGCAGCAGGGGGGGCGTCGATGAGCAGTTCTTC.

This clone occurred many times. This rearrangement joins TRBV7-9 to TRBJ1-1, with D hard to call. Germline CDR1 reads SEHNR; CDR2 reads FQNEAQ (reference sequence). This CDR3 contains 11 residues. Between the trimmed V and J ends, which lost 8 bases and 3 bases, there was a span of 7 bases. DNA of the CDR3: TGTGCCAGCGAGAGGGACACTGAAGCTTTCTTT. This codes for CASERDTEAFF.

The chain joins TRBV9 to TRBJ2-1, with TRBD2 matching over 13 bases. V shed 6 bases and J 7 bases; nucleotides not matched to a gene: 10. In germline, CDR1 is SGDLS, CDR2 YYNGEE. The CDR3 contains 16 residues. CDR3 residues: CASMSGGGLAGNEQFF. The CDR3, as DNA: TGTGCCAGCATGTCTGGGGGGGGACTAGCGGGGAATGAGCAGTTCTTC.

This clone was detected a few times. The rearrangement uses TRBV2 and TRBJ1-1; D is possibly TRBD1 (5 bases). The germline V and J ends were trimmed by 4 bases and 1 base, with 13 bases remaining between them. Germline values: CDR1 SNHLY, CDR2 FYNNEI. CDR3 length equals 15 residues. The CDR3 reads CASSGRRDRNTEAFF. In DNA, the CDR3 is TGTGCCAGCAGTGGTCGAAGAGACAGGAACACTGAAGCTTTCTTT. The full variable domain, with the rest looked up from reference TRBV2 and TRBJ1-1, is EPEVTQTPSHQVTQMGQEVILRCVPISNHLYFYWYRQILGQKVEFLVSFYNNEISEKSEIFDDQFSVERPDGSNFTLKIRSTKLEDSAMYFCASSGRRDRNTEAFFGQGTRLTVV.

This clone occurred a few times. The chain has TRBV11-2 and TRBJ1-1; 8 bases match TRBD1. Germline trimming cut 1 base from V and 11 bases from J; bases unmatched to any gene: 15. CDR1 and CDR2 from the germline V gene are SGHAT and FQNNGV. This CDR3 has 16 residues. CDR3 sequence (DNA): TGTGCCAGCAGCTTAGCAGGGGGCTTAACCAAAGGTGATGCTTTCTTT. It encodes CASSLAGGLTKGDAFF.

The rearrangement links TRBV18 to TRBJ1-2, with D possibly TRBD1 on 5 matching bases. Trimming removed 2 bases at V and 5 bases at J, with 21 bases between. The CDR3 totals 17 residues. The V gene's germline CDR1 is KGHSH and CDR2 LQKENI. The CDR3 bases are TGTGCCAGCTCACCAGTTGCAGGGCTTCAGGCTGTGTATGGCTACACCTTC. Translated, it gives CASSPVAGLQAVYGYTF.